This T cell receptor (beta chain) was observed in a study of cytomegalovirus exposure and HLA in healthy donors. The PCR contained 60 Vbeta and 13 Jbeta primers. TCRdb's copy holds only in-frame clones and misses some; the assay was immunoSEQ multiplex PCR. Here the sample spans under 150,000 clones, about 80% being singletons. This CDR3 spans 15 amino acids. V was shortened by 0 bases and J by 7 bases, with 12 bases between the two germline ends. Germline-derived CDR1 and CDR2 are KGHSH and LQKENI. The chain joins TRBV18 to TRBJ1-4, with D maybe TRBD1 (6 bases). Material for sequencing was PBMCs. This receptor was taken from a man aged 40-49 years in good health and CMV-seropositive. The DNA for the CDR3 is TGTGCCAGCTCACCACCGGGGGCTCGCGGTGAAAAACTGTTTTTT. It codes for CASSPPGARGEKLFF.